This entry concerns a single TCR beta chain. Its antigen remains unknown. This record comes from a study of vaccination effects on CD4 cells after COVID-19. The overall study: The median interval between the second dose and post-vaccine sampling was 72 days. Findings of the study overall: Marked clonal contraction of both clone types appeared late after vaccination.

The protocol was immunoSEQ multiplex PCR, while the TCRdb copy is restricted to in-frame clones and leaves out a portion. This sample has about 33,000 clones, with roughly four fifths found just once. This CDR3 is 16 amino acids long. The V gene end was trimmed by 5 bases and the J gene end by 6 bases; junction bases not matched to a gene: 8. CDR1 and CDR2 from the germline V gene are SGHTA and FQGNSA. CD4+ T cells specific for antigen were expanded with viral peptide pools by the ViraFEST assay before sequencing. The culture ran for approximately 11 days before CD4+ T cells were isolated. Two doses of either BNT162b2 or mRNA-1273 were given to each participant. In the vaccine recipients, nucleocapsid antibodies were negative and there was no prior SARS-CoV-2 infection.

This TCR came from a human donor who received a COVID-19 vaccine. Some clones in this sample may be carry-over from other donors' samples. The genes are TRBV7-2 and TRBJ2-2; 11 nucleotides align to TRBD2. The sequencing here drew on CD4+ T cells from PBMCs cultured with HCoV-NL63 spike peptides, taken after COVID-19 vaccination. CDR3 DNA: TGTGCCAGCAGCCTCTCCCCACTAGCGGGAGCCGGGGAGCTGTTTTTT. Amino acids: CASSLSPLAGAGELFF.